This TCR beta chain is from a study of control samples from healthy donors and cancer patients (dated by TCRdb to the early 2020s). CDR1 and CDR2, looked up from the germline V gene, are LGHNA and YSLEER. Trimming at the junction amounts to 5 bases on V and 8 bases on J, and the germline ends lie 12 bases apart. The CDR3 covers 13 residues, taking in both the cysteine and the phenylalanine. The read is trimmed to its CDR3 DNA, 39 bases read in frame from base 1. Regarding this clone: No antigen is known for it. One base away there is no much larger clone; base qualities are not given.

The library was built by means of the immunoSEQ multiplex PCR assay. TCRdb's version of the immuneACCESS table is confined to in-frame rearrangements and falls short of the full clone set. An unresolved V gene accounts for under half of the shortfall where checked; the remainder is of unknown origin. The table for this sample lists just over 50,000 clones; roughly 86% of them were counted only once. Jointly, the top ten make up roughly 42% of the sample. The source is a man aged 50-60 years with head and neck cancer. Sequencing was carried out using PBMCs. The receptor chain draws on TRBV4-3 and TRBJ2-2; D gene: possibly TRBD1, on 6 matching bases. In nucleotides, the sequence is TGCGCCAGCAGCTCCCCGGGGACAGGGGAGCTGTTTTTT. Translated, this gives CASSSPGTGELFF.